One and the same sample provided the 32 T cell receptor beta chains below, sequenced in a study of T-cell reconstitution after alpha-beta-depleted transplantation in children. TCRbeta library construction was performed incorporating unique molecular identifiers. Via MiXCR, TCRdb re-called the PCR reads, giving one row per CDR3 protein. The table has some 600,000 distinct CDR3 sequences, approximately 15% seen once. The material sequenced was PBMCs from the stem cell graft donor, taken from the stem cell graft. These receptors were obtained from a human donor who donated a stem cell graft to a child with acute myeloid leukemia.

This clonotype was seen many times. V gene TRBV29-1 combines with J gene TRBJ1-1, with TRBD1 as a possible D gene (5 bases). Germline assignment: CDR1 SQVTM and CDR2 ANQGSEA. V lost 0 bases and J 1 base, leaving 6 bases between the germline ends. The CDR3 loop spans 13 amino acids. The CDR3 DNA reads TGCAGCGTTGAAGACGGACAGAACACTGAAGCTTTCTTT. Its translation is CSVEDGQNTEAFF.

This clonotype was observed a few times. The chain uses TRBV28 and TRBJ2-7; maybe TRBD2 (6 bases). Per the germline V gene, CDR1 is MDHEN and CDR2 is SYDVKM. The CDR3 consists of 14 residues. V dropped 6 bases and J dropped 2 bases, with 14 bases sitting between them. CDR3 in amino acids: CASRTPGLTYEQYV. The CDR3 DNA sequence: TGTGCCAGCAGAACCCCGGGACTCACCTACGAGCAGTACGTC.

The table lists this clonotype with many counts. J is TRBJ2-6 and V is TRBV6-2 or TRBV6-3, with D possibly TRBD2 on 5 matching bases. The CDR3 runs to 17 residues. Between the trimmed V and J ends, which lost 4 bases and 4 bases, there was a span of 17 bases. Germline V gene sequence: CDR1 MNHEY, CDR2 SVGEGT. The CDR3 DNA is TGTGCCAGCAGTTCGAGACGGACGGAGGTAGGGGCCAACGTCCTGACTTTC. It encodes CASSSRRTEVGANVLTF.

This clonotype was recorded at least ten times. The junction departs from germline at one end; a sequencing error may be responsible. The chain joins TRBV4-1 to TRBJ2-3, with D possibly being TRBD2 (5 bases). The CDR3 has 15 amino acids. Germline lookup yields CDR1 MGHRA and CDR2 YSYEKL. The CDR3 loop reads CASSQDGASRDTQYF. Here the CDR3 DNA reads TGCGCCAGCAGCCAAGATGGCGCTAGCAGAGATACGCAGTATTTT.

In its sample, this clonotype was seen many times. The V and J genes are TRBV20-1 and TRBJ2-5, with 7 bases matching TRBD2. The V segment lost 1 base and the J segment 3 bases; nucleotides outside the gene matches: 8. The CDR3 extends over 15 amino acids. Germline lookup yields CDR1 DFQATT and CDR2 SNEGSKA (reference sequence). The CDR3 reads CSARGVAGREETQYF. The CDR3 nucleotides read TGCAGTGCTAGAGGCGTAGCAGGGAGGGAAGAGACCCAGTACTTC.

This clonotype has ten or more counts. CDR3 sequence: CASSFLKGGGGTEAFF. The CDR3 region has the DNA TGTGCCAGCAGTTTTTTGAAGGGCGGAGGGGGAACGGAAGCTTTCTTT. The V call is TRBV12-3 or TRBV12-4, the J call TRBJ1-1; D is perhaps TRBD1 (6 bases). CDR3 length equals 16 residues. Trimming pared 3 bases from V and 8 bases from J, leaving 22 bases between.

This chain uses TRBV27 with TRBJ1-1, with TRBD1 identical over 7 bases. With 2 bases clipped from V and 4 bases from J, the junction kept 4 bases outside the gene matches. Germline V gives CDR1 MNHEY, CDR2 SMNVEV (reference sequence). This CDR3 comprises 14 residues. CDR3 sequence reads: CASSLRGLGTEAFF. The CDR3 DNA reads as TGTGCCAGCAGTTTAAGGGGGCTAGGCACTGAAGCTTTCTTT.

The J gene is TRBJ2-7, the V gene TRBV10-3, with 10 positions matching TRBD1. V gave up 5 bases and J gave up 5 bases; unmatched junction bases: 3. The germline V gene has CDR1 ENHRY and CDR2 SYGVKD. The length of the CDR3 is 13 residues. CDR3 nucleotides: TGTGCCATCAGTAGACAGGGGGCGGACGAGCAGTACGTC. Translation gives CAISRQGADEQYV.

This clonotype was observed many times. The chain carries TRBV6-5 and TRBJ2-1, with 16 bases that match TRBD2. V shed 4 bases and J 8 bases; nucleotides not matched to a gene: 5. The CDR3 runs to 16 residues. CDR1 MNHEY and CDR2 SVGAGI come from the germline V gene. The CDR3 region is CASSSGLAGGIDEQFF. The CDR3 nucleotides are TGTGCCAGCAGTTCGGGACTAGCGGGGGGGATCGATGAGCAGTTCTTC.

This rearrangement joins TRBV11-2 to TRBJ2-2, with TRBD2 matching over 15 bases. The CDR3 is 19 residues long. V shed 0 bases, J shed 0 bases, and the junction held 2 bases outside the gene matches. Germline CDR1 is SGHAT and CDR2 is FQNNGV. The CDR3 sequence: CASSLEGLAGGPNTGELFF. The CDR3 DNA follows: TGTGCCAGCAGCTTAGAAGGACTAGCGGGGGGGCCGAACACCGGGGAGCTGTTTTTT.

In its sample, this clonotype was seen once. The V gene is TRBV20-1, the J gene TRBJ1-5, with D possibly matching TRBD1 (6 bases). This CDR3 has 15 amino acids. V dropped 0 bases and J dropped 3 bases, with 12 bases sitting between them. Germline assignment: CDR1 DFQATT and CDR2 SNEGSKA (reference sequence). The CDR3 reads CSARDGGGANQPQHF. In DNA, the CDR3 is TGCAGTGCTAGAGATGGGGGGGGGGCCAATCAGCCCCAGCATTTT.

This clonotype was found a few times. The chain has TRBV13 and TRBJ2-1, with 11 bases identical to TRBD2. The V segment lost 4 bases and the J segment 8 bases; nucleotides outside the gene matches: 13. CDR1 PRHDT and CDR2 FYEKMQ come from the germline V gene (reference sequence). CDR3 length: 17 residues. CDR3 sequence (DNA): TGTGCCAGCAGCTCCACCGGGTCTAGCGGGGGGTTTCATGAGCAGTTCTTC. Encoded protein: CASSSTGSSGGFHEQFF.

The V call is TRBV2, the J call TRBJ2-7, with D maybe TRBD1 (5 bases). V lost 2 bases to trimming and J lost 5 bases, with 19 bases between them. The CDR3 length is 16 residues. The V gene's germline CDR1 is SNHLY and CDR2 FYNNEI. Here the CDR3 reads CASSEKGAGFIDEQYF. In DNA, the CDR3 is TGTGCCAGCAGTGAAAAAGGTGCAGGGTTCATCGACGAGCAGTACTTC.

The chain couples TRBV7-2 to TRBJ2-7; unclear D gene. Germline assignment: CDR1 SGHTA and CDR2 FQGNSA. Trimming took off 2 bases at V and 2 bases at J, with 7 bases between the two ends. The CDR3 spans 13 residues. The DNA of the CDR3 is TGTGCCAGCAGCTTAAAGGCTCCCTACGAGCAGTACTTC. Translated: CASSLKAPYEQYF.

This clonotype was counted at least ten times. The V gene is TRBV7-2, the J gene TRBJ2-5; D gene unclear. This CDR3 region has 11 residues. V was shortened by 7 bases and J by 5 bases, with 8 bases between the two germline ends. Germline values: CDR1 SGHTA, CDR2 FQGNSA. The CDR3 coding sequence is TGTGCCAGCACCGTGGGGGAGACCCAGTACTTC. It encodes CASTVGETQYF.

The CDR3: CASSSTGWGPQHF. The CDR3 bases are TGTGCCAGCAGCTCGACAGGGTGGGGGCCCCAGCATTTT. This chain joins TRBV7-8 and TRBJ1-5; 7 bases are shared with TRBD1. This CDR3 region has 13 residues. Germline lookup yields CDR1 SGHVS and CDR2 FQNEAQ. V shed 4 bases and J 9 bases; nucleotides not matched to a gene: 6.

As regards this clonotype: A much bigger clone sits one base away, suggesting this may be a read error. The rearrangement uses TRBV10-3 and TRBJ1-2; 9 bases align to TRBD1. CDR1 is ENHRY and CDR2 is SYGVKD in the germline V gene. CDR3 length: 14 amino acids. The CDR3 region is CPIRPQGAQEGYTF. Here the CDR3 DNA reads TGTCCCATCAGGCCACAGGGGGCTCAGGAGGGCTACACCTTC.

This clonotype has ten or more counts. The V and J genes are TRBV6-4 and TRBJ2-1; D not certain. Trimming left V 2 bases short and J 3 bases short, with 8 bases between. Germline V gives CDR1 MRHNA, CDR2 SNTAGT. This CDR3 is 14 amino acids long. CDR3 region: CASSDGSDYNEQFF. The CDR3 coding sequence is TGTGCCAGCAGTGACGGGTCAGACTACAATGAGCAGTTCTTC.

The chain employs TRBV7-9 and TRBJ2-4, with 8 bases that match TRBD1. With V trimmed by 5 bases and J by 3 bases, 6 bases remained unmatched. There are 15 residues in the CDR3. Germline CDR1 and CDR2: SEHNR and FQNEAQ (reference sequence). The CDR3 bases are TGTGCCAGCAGCCAAGGACAGGGCGGCAAAAACATTCAGTACTTC. Amino acid sequence: CASSQGQGGKNIQYF.

In this sample, this clonotype turned up a few times. The rearrangement uses TRBV20-1 and TRBJ1-3; 8 nucleotides agree with TRBD1. CDR1 DFQATT and CDR2 SNEGSKA come from the germline V gene (reference sequence). V was clipped by 6 bases and J by 3 bases; unmatched bases: 4. The CDR3 runs 13 residues. DNA for the CDR3: TGCAGTGCCCGGGACAGGCTTGGAAACACCATATATTTT. This sequence encodes CSARDRLGNTIYF.

V and J are TRBV7-2 and TRBJ1-4; no reliable D call. With 1 base removed from V and 3 bases from J, the gap between germline ends came to 15 bases. This CDR3 has 17 amino acids. Germline CDR1 is SGHTA and CDR2 is FQGNSA. CDR3: CASSLGKWAGANEKLFF. CDR3 in DNA: TGTGCCAGCAGCTTAGGAAAGTGGGCAGGTGCTAATGAAAAACTGTTTTTT.

This clonotype was found many times. The chain combines TRBV6-5 with TRBJ2-5, with D maybe TRBD2 (5 bases). This CDR3 contains 12 residues. Germline V gene data show CDR1 as MNHEY and CDR2 as SVGAGI. Trimming left V 8 bases short and J 5 bases short, with 12 bases between. The CDR3 spells CASLGRWETQYF. CDR3 sequence (DNA): TGTGCCAGCCTGGGGAGATGGGAGACCCAGTACTTC.

A few counts support this clonotype. The chain employs TRBV7-9 and TRBJ2-3, with no clear D. This CDR3 contains 14 residues. CDR1 is SEHNR, CDR2 FQNEAQ, per germline (reference sequence). Trimming took off 3 bases at V and 7 bases at J, with 14 bases between the two ends. This chain's CDR3 is CASSLSLLDHTQYF. As DNA, the CDR3 is TGTGCCAGCAGCTTGTCCCTCCTAGATCATACGCAGTATTTT.

At least ten counts were recorded for this clonotype. The chain joins TRBV9 to TRBJ2-4; D may correspond to TRBD1 or TRBD2 (5 bases each). The CDR3 runs to 14 residues. Trimming removed 7 bases at V and 6 bases at J, with 17 bases between. Per germline, CDR1 SGDLS and CDR2 YYNGEE. DNA for the CDR3: TGTGCCAGCGCAGGTGACGGGGCGAGAAACATTCAGTACTTC. This codes for CASAGDGARNIQYF.

This clonotype was counted a few times. This chain uses TRBV5-1 with TRBJ2-3; D might be TRBD2 (6 bases). The CDR3 extends over 16 amino acids. Trimming removed 5 bases at V and 2 bases at J, with 18 bases between. Germline assignment: CDR1 SGHRS and CDR2 YFSETQ. This CDR3 is CASSSTRGTYTDTQYF. The DNA of the CDR3 is TGCGCCAGCAGTTCGACGCGGGGCACTTACACAGATACGCAGTATTTT.

This clonotype was counted many times. The CDR3 DNA is TGTGCCAGCAGCTTCCAGGCCCCCGGGGAGCTGTTTTTT. Translated: CASSFQAPGELFF. This chain links TRBV11-2 with TRBJ2-2; no clear D. CDR3 length: 13 residues. Looked up from germline, CDR1 is SGHAT and CDR2 is FQNNGV. Trimming cost V 3 bases and J 6 bases, with 8 bases left between them.

The V gene is TRBV7-8, the J gene TRBJ1-4; D is unresolved. The V and J ends lost 5 bases and 5 bases respectively, with 12 bases between them. Germline V gives CDR1 SGHVS, CDR2 FQNEAQ. There are 14 residues in the CDR3. The CDR3 DNA reads as TGTGCCAGCAGCCCCGTGATCCCAAATGAAAAACTGTTTTTT. Amino acids: CASSPVIPNEKLFF. Full variable domain (outside the CDR3, taken from reference TRBV7-8 and TRBJ1-4): GAGVSQSPRYKVAKRGQDVALRCDPISGHVSLFWYQQALGQGPEFLTYFQNEAQLDKSGLPSDRFFAERPEGSVSTLKIQRTQQEDSAVYLCASSPVIPNEKLFFGSGTQLSVL.

This chain connects TRBV20-1 to TRBJ2-7; 12 positions match TRBD1. Germline loops: CDR1 DFQATT, CDR2 SNEGSKA (reference sequence). The CDR3 is made up of 21 amino acids. J lost 4 bases, V lost 1 base, and 23 bases had no gene match. DNA for the CDR3: TGCAGTGCTAGAGGTACCCCCGGGACAGGGGGCGACGATTGGAACCTGTACGAGCAGTACTTC. Amino acid sequence: CSARGTPGTGGDDWNLYEQYF.

There are many counts of this clonotype. The chain uses TRBV20-1 and TRBJ1-5; TRBD1 aligns across 7 bases. The V and J ends lost 6 bases and 3 bases, in that order; junction bases with no gene match: 8. This CDR3 contains 14 residues. The germline V gene has CDR1 DFQATT and CDR2 SNEGSKA (reference sequence). This chain's CDR3 is CSATKTGPNQPQHF. The CDR3 region has the DNA TGCAGTGCCACTAAGACAGGGCCCAATCAGCCCCAGCATTTT.

This clonotype was detected a few times. The chain has TRBV20-1 and TRBJ2-3; 9 bases are shared with TRBD2. The J segment lost 3 bases and the V segment lost 6 bases, leaving 7 bases of the junction unmatched. Germline assignment: CDR1 DFQATT and CDR2 SNEGSKA (reference sequence). CDR3 length: 14 amino acids. CDR3: CSAGSGGNTDTQYF. The CDR3 bases are TGCAGTGCAGGGAGCGGGGGGAATACAGATACGCAGTATTTT.

This clonotype was detected many times. The chain joins TRBV4-3 to TRBJ2-7; weak D call: TRBD2 (5 bases). The V end was cut by 1 base, the J end by 6 bases, with 13 bases between. The CDR3 sequence is 14 residues long. Germline V gene lookup returns CDR1 LGHNA and CDR2 YSLEER. CDR3 protein: CASSQGRGSAEQYF. As DNA, the CDR3 is TGCGCCAGCAGCCAAGGACGGGGATCCGCCGAGCAGTACTTC.

This clonotype was seen a few times. J is TRBJ1-3 and V is TRBV12-3 or TRBV12-4; 8 bases align to TRBD1. The CDR3 runs to 15 residues. V shed 6 bases and J 2 bases; nucleotides not matched to a gene: 6. CDR3 in DNA: TGTGCCAGCAGGACACGGACAGGGCCTGGAAACACCATATATTTT. Translation: CASRTRTGPGNTIYF.